Below are 30 T cell receptor beta chains sequenced from a single sample in a study of regulatory T cells in long-lasting Graves disease. The sample's time point: newly diagnosed GD, antithyroid drugs for less than 3 months. Researchers made the TCR library from RNA that was extracted from PBMCs. Libraries of TCR beta came from iRepertoire HTBI primers plus Arm-PCR of CDR3 regions. TCRdb reanalysed the multiplex PCR reads using MiXCR and keeps one entry per CDR3 protein. The data show more than 400,000 distinct CDR3 sequences, with roughly 17% seen just once and 9% to 15% held by the top ten. The same data also went into a second study, on T cells in Graves' hyperthyroidism and ophthalmopathy.

The sequencing here drew on peripheral blood mononuclear cells (PBMCs), taken at new diagnosis, from a patient treated with antithyroid drugs. Receptor source: a man in his forties with Graves disease.

This clonotype occurred a few times. The chain is built from TRBV12-3 or TRBV12-4 and TRBJ1-1, with D unclear. The CDR3 runs to 14 residues. With 2 bases removed from V and 5 bases from J, the gap between germline ends came to 12 bases. CDR3 sequence (DNA): TGTGCCAGCAGTTTACCTGGCCGCGGAACTGAAGCTTTCTTT. Protein sequence: CASSLPGRGTEAFF.

The table lists this clonotype with a few counts. V gene TRBV20-1 combines with J gene TRBJ2-7, with 10 positions matching TRBD2. V gave up 6 bases and J gave up 3 bases; unmatched junction bases: 2. The CDR3 sequence is 12 residues long. From germline, CDR1 is DFQATT and CDR2 SNEGSKA (reference sequence). In DNA form, the CDR3 reads TGCAGTGCCACTAGCGGGAACTACGAGCAGTACTTC. Encoded protein: CSATSGNYEQYF.

This clonotype was seen many times. The chain carries TRBV7-9 and TRBJ2-5, with no clear D. CDR1 is SEHNR, CDR2 FQNEAQ, per germline (reference sequence). V was pared by 4 bases and J by 2 bases, with 14 bases between. The CDR3 is made up of 15 amino acids. The CDR3 region is CASSSFLAAQETQYF. In nucleotides, the CDR3 is TGTGCCAGCAGCTCGTTCCTGGCGGCTCAAGAGACCCAGTACTTC.

There are many counts of this clonotype. V and J are TRBV24-1 and TRBJ1-4; D possibly corresponds to TRBD1 (5 bases). CDR1 and CDR2 from the germline V gene are KGHDR and SFDVKD. V was clipped by 0 bases and J by 10 bases, with 14 bases between them. CDR3 size: 15 residues. For the CDR3, the DNA is TGTGCCACCAGTGATTTGCAGGCGGACGGGGGAAAACTGTTTTTT. It specifies CATSDLQADGGKLFF.

The CDR3 reads CATSDLASGRDEQFF. The CDR3 DNA is TGTGCCACCAGTGATTTGGCTAGCGGGAGAGATGAGCAGTTCTTC. This chain connects TRBV24-1 to TRBJ2-1, with 10 bases fitting TRBD2. V dropped 0 bases and J dropped 8; count of bases not matched to a gene: 3. The germline V gene encodes CDR1 KGHDR and CDR2 SFDVKD. This CDR3 has 15 amino acids.

This clonotype was detected only a few times. The chain couples TRBV20-1 to TRBJ2-5; 15 bases align to TRBD2. There are 14 residues in the CDR3. Per germline, CDR1 DFQATT and CDR2 SNEGSKA (reference sequence). Trimming removed 5 bases from V and 5 bases from J; junction bases left unmatched: 3. CDR3 protein: CSAGLAGGQETQYF. The CDR3 DNA sequence: TGCAGTGCTGGACTAGCGGGAGGGCAGGAGACCCAGTACTTC.

This clonotype occurred many times. The rearrangement uses TRBV28 and TRBJ2-1; 7 positions match TRBD2. Germline trimming cut 6 bases from V and 10 bases from J; bases unmatched to any gene: 15. The CDR3 consists of 15 residues. Germline loops: CDR1 MDHEN, CDR2 SYDVKM. The CDR3 DNA reads TGTGCCAGCAGGTCCCTTGGGACTACCTTGTTGGAGCAGTTCTTC. It codes for CASRSLGTTLLEQFF.

A note on this clonotype: Since a much larger clone is just one base distant, this may be a read error. The rearrangement uses TRBV6-1 and TRBJ1-5, with no clear D. The CDR3 is 15 residues long. Germline lookup yields CDR1 MNHNS and CDR2 SASEGT. Between the trimmed V and J ends, which lost 6 bases and 5 bases, there was a span of 17 bases. This CDR3 is CASRRGRGQDQPQHF. The CDR3 DNA follows: TGTGCCAGCAGGAGAGGACGGGGTCAGGATCAGCCCCAGCATTTT.

In this sample, this clonotype turned up many times. An end of the junction does not agree with germline; a read error may underlie this. The V gene is TRBV28, the J gene TRBJ2-7; 7 nucleotides align to TRBD2. The CDR3 totals 14 residues. Germline assignment: CDR1 MDHEN and CDR2 SYDVKM. The CDR3 DNA reads as TGTGCCAGCAGTGGGGGGGAAACCACCTACGTGCAGTACTTC. Its protein is CASSGGETTYVQYF.

This clonotype has just a few counts. The genes are TRBV19 and TRBJ1-4, with 7 bases matching TRBD1. This CDR3 is built from 15 residues. Looked up from germline, CDR1 is LNHDA and CDR2 is SQIVND (reference sequence). V shed 3 bases, J shed 5 bases, and the junction held 6 bases outside the gene matches. The CDR3 DNA follows: TGTGCCAGTAGTATCGGCGGACAGGAGAATGAAAAACTGTTTTTT. This gives the protein CASSIGGQENEKLFF.

The sample holds many counts of this clonotype. The CDR3 sequence is CASGDSPLGINEQFF. CDR3 DNA sequence: TGTGCCAGCGGGGACAGCCCCTTAGGGATCAATGAGCAGTTCTTC. This chain joins TRBV27 and TRBJ2-1; TRBD1 aligns across 7 bases. V gave up 8 bases and J gave up 6 bases; unmatched junction bases: 13. Per the germline V gene, CDR1 is MNHEY and CDR2 is SMNVEV (reference sequence). The CDR3 is made up of 15 amino acids.

This clonotype showed up many times. The V gene is TRBV12-3 or TRBV12-4, the J gene TRBJ2-7, with TRBD1 identical over 9 bases. With V trimmed by 5 bases and J by 3 bases, 5 bases remained unmatched. The CDR3 contains 14 residues. The CDR3 DNA reads TGTGCCAGCAGTGACCAGACAGGGGGCTACGAGCAGTACTTC. It codes for CASSDQTGGYEQYF.

This clonotype has at least ten counts. V and J are TRBV5-1 and TRBJ2-3; either TRBD1 or TRBD2 may fit D (5 bases each). Germline-derived CDR1 and CDR2 are SGHRS and YFSETQ. Trimming removed 3 bases from V and 5 bases from J, with 13 bases in between. The CDR3 covers 14 residues. The CDR3 region is CASSSPPGQDTQYF. As DNA, the CDR3 is TGCGCCAGCAGCTCCCCCCCGGGGCAAGATACGCAGTATTTT.

This clonotype was observed many times. The chain links TRBV7-9 to TRBJ2-7; TRBD1 aligns across 7 bases. The CDR3 is 15 amino acids. Germline V gives CDR1 SEHNR, CDR2 FQNEAQ (reference sequence). V shed 5 bases, J shed 7 bases, and the junction held 14 bases outside the gene matches. Here the CDR3 DNA reads TGTGCCAGCAGCCCCACGGACAGGAGACTTTGGGAGCAGTACTTC. This encodes CASSPTDRRLWEQYF. Combining the CDR3 with reference TRBV7-9 and TRBJ2-7 gives the whole variable domain DTGVSQNPRHKITKRGQNVTFRCDPISEHNRLYWYRQTLGQGPEFLTYFQNEAQLEKSRLLSDRFSAERPKGSFSTLEIQRTEQGDSAMYLCASSPTDRRLWEQYFGPGTRLTVT.

This clonotype was seen at least ten times. The chain recombines TRBV11-2 with TRBJ2-7, with TRBD2 matching 9 bases. The germline CDR1 and CDR2 sequences are SGHAT and FQNNGV. V trimming: 0 bases; J trimming: 1 base; junction bases outside the gene matches: 4. This CDR3 comprises 16 residues. CDR3 sequence (DNA): TGTGCCAGCAGCTTAGAGCTAGCGGGGTTATCCTACGAGCAGTACTTC. It yields the protein CASSLELAGLSYEQYF. Drawing the rest from reference TRBV11-2 and TRBJ2-7, the complete variable domain is EAGVAQSPRYKIIEKRQSVAFWCNPISGHATLYWYQQILGQGPKLLIQFQNNGVVDDSQLPKDRFSAERLKGVDSTLKIQPAKLEDSAVYLCASSLELAGLSYEQYFGPGTRLTVT.

In this sample, this clonotype turned up many times. For the CDR3, the DNA is TGCGCCAGCCGGAGACAGGGAGCCTACAATGAGCAGTTCTTC. Translating gives CASRRQGAYNEQFF. The chain carries TRBV5-1 and TRBJ2-1, with TRBD1 matching 7 bases. The germline V gene encodes CDR1 SGHRS and CDR2 YFSETQ. CDR3 length: 14 residues. V gave up 7 bases and J gave up 2 bases; unmatched junction bases: 6.

A remark on this clonotype: Relative to the germline gene, one junction end is altered; a read error may explain this. This sequence joins TRBV11-1 and TRBJ2-7; the D is unclear. Germline V CDR1 and CDR2: SGHAT, FQDESV (reference sequence). This CDR3 has 14 residues. CDR3 in amino acids: CASSSVVSIYERYF. As DNA, the CDR3 is TGTGCCAGCAGCTCGGTAGTTTCGATCTACGAGCGGTACTTC.

The V and J genes are TRBV11-3 and TRBJ2-1; D uncertain. Between the trimmed V and J ends, which lost 0 bases and 0 bases, there was a span of 12 bases. CDR3 length equals 17 residues. In germline, CDR1 is SGHNT, CDR2 YENEEA. CDR3: CASSLDAGRSSYNEQFF. CDR3 nucleotides: TGTGCCAGCAGCTTAGATGCCGGACGGAGCTCCTACAATGAGCAGTTCTTC.

The V call is TRBV5-1, the J call TRBJ1-6, with D uncertain. The V gene's germline CDR1 is SGHRS and CDR2 YFSETQ. V shed 4 bases and J shed 5 bases, with 13 bases lying between them. The CDR3 contains 15 residues. CDR3 DNA: TGCGCCAGCAGCATGGGGAACAGAGATAATTCACCCCTCCACTTT. Its protein product is CASSMGNRDNSPLHF.

The chain combines TRBV14 with TRBJ2-5; TRBD1 is a possible D gene (6 bases). Germline V gene sequence: CDR1 SGHDN, CDR2 FVKESK. The CDR3 totals 14 residues. Trimming cost V 2 bases and J 5 bases, with 12 bases left between them. The CDR3 here is CASSQRWGLETQYF. The CDR3 nucleotides are TGTGCCAGCAGCCAAAGGTGGGGGCTGGAGACCCAGTACTTC. Variable domain in full (rest from reference TRBV14 and TRBJ2-5): EAGVTQFPSHSVIEKGQTVTLRCDPISGHDNLYWYRRVMGKEIKFLLHFVKESKQDESGMPNNRFLAERTGGTYSTLKVQPAELEDSGVYFCASSQRWGLETQYFGPGTRLLVL.

Ten or more counts support this clonotype. The V and J genes are TRBV2 and TRBJ2-5; tentative D call: TRBD1 (6 bases). This CDR3 spans 12 amino acids. CDR1 SNHLY and CDR2 FYNNEI come from the germline V gene. Trimming stripped 2 bases from V and 5 bases from J, with 6 bases between. The CDR3 DNA follows: TGTGCCAGCAGTGAACAGGGGGAGACCCAGTACTTC. Translated: CASSEQGETQYF.

This clonotype showed up many times. The chain couples TRBV28 to TRBJ2-1; D possibly matches TRBD1 or TRBD2 (5 bases each). The V gene's germline CDR1 is MDHEN and CDR2 SYDVKM. This CDR3 is 16 amino acids long. Between the trimmed V and J ends, which lost 5 bases and 5 bases, there was a span of 19 bases. The chain's CDR3 is CASSRMGRGLDNEQFF. The CDR3, as DNA: TGTGCCAGCAGTCGGATGGGACGAGGGCTGGACAATGAGCAGTTCTTC.

This clonotype was seen more than once but under ten times. V gene TRBV5-1 combines with J gene TRBJ1-2; D may be TRBD1 (5 bases). Germline V gene data show CDR1 as SGHRS and CDR2 as YFSETQ. V was shortened by 0 bases and J by 9 bases, with 21 bases between the two germline ends. This CDR3 has 16 amino acids. This CDR3 is CASSLVQGALSMRYTF. The CDR3 DNA is TGCGCCAGCAGCTTGGTTCAAGGGGCGCTTAGTATGCGCTACACCTTC.

The table lists this clonotype with many counts. The chain has TRBV20-1 and TRBJ1-6; the D gene is possibly TRBD1 (5 bases). Germline V CDR1 and CDR2: DFQATT, SNEGSKA (reference sequence). Trimming took off 0 bases at V and 0 bases at J, with 18 bases between the two ends. CDR3 length: 19 residues. The CDR3 sequence is CSARDRRQTPSSYNSPLHF. DNA for the CDR3: TGCAGTGCTAGAGACCGCCGACAGACTCCGAGCTCCTATAATTCACCCCTCCACTTT.

V gene TRBV6-2 or TRBV6-3 combines with J gene TRBJ2-2, with D tentatively TRBD1 (5 bases). Germline assignment: CDR1 MNHEY and CDR2 SVGEGT. Trimming removed 0 bases from V and 6 bases from J, with 14 bases in between. The CDR3 sequence is 16 residues long. The CDR3 spells CASSYSFSRAAGELFF. The DNA for the CDR3 is TGTGCCAGCAGTTACTCATTTTCCAGGGCGGCCGGGGAGCTGTTTTTT.

This clonotype was seen ten or more times. The chain joins TRBV28 to TRBJ2-3, with 9 bases matching TRBD1. The CDR3 consists of 13 residues. Germline lookup yields CDR1 MDHEN and CDR2 SYDVKM. The V segment lost 6 bases and the J segment 5 bases; nucleotides outside the gene matches: 3. This chain's CDR3 is CASRPTGGDTQYF. In DNA form, the CDR3 reads TGTGCCAGCAGGCCGACAGGGGGAGATACGCAGTATTTT.

The sample holds one count of this clonotype. A much larger clone differs from this one at a single base, so this may be a read error. The V call is TRBV2, the J call TRBJ2-3, with D perhaps being TRBD1 or TRBD2 (6 bases each). Germline assignment: CDR1 SNHLY and CDR2 FYNNEI. V was clipped by 4 bases and J by 5 bases, with 13 bases between them. The CDR3 extends over 14 amino acids. This CDR3 reads CASSGRDIIDTQYF. Here the CDR3 DNA reads TGTGCCAGCAGTGGGCGGGACATAATAGATACGCAGTATTTT.

This clonotype has ten or more counts. The chain joins TRBV18 to TRBJ2-1, with D tentatively TRBD1 or TRBD2 (6 bases each). V was clipped by 9 bases and J by 5 bases, with 11 bases between them. The germline CDR1 and CDR2 sequences are KGHSH and LQKENI. This CDR3 comprises 12 residues. The CDR3 protein is CARGGGNNEQFF. Written as DNA, the CDR3 is TGTGCCAGAGGAGGGGGTAACAATGAGCAGTTCTTC.

This clonotype was detected many times. The V and J genes are TRBV29-1 and TRBJ2-3, with D possibly being TRBD2 (6 bases). Trimming pared 5 bases from V and 1 base from J, leaving 10 bases between. The germline V gene has CDR1 SQVTM and CDR2 ANQGSEA. The CDR3 extends over 13 amino acids. DNA for the CDR3: TGCAGCGTTCAGCGGGCCGGCACAGATACGCAGTATTTT. Its translation: CSVQRAGTDTQYF.

This clonotype occurred many times. J is TRBJ2-1 and V is TRBV24-1, with 7 nucleotides matching TRBD2. CDR1 KGHDR and CDR2 SFDVKD come from the germline V gene. The V and J ends lost 6 bases and 7 bases, in that order; junction bases with no gene match: 2. This CDR3 has 12 residues. CDR3 coding DNA: TGTGCCACCAGTAGACTAGCTAATGAGCAGTTCTTC. Amino acid sequence: CATSRLANEQFF.